These 8 T cell receptor beta chains were sequenced from one sample in a study of shared clonotypes between healthy human individuals. Repertoires were generated with immunoSEQ multiplex PCR, while TCRdb's copy carries only in-frame clones and drops some. The sample holds about 2 million clones, 85% to 95% seen once. Input material: naive CD4+ T cells sorted from blood. Subset noted: CD45RA+ positively selected. The receptors were sampled from a man aged 18 to 35 in good health.

The chain carries TRBV4-2 and TRBJ2-6; D is undetermined. V lost 3 bases, J lost 2 bases, and 11 bases lay in between. CDR1 LGHNA and CDR2 YNFKEQ come from the germline V gene. This CDR3 is 16 amino acids long. The DNA for the CDR3 is TGTGCCAGCAGCCAGGATCCATCCCCTGGGGCCAACGTCCTGACTTTC. This sequence encodes CASSQDPSPGANVLTF.

The gene calls are TRBV4-2 and TRBJ1-2; TRBD1 agrees at 7 bases. Germline V lookup: CDR1 LGHNA, CDR2 YNFKEQ. The CDR3 spans 14 residues. Trimming at V came to 0 bases and at J to 7 bases, leaving 5 bases not matched to a gene. The CDR3 is CASSQDRGSGGYTF. The CDR3 DNA is TGTGCCAGCAGCCAAGACAGGGGGTCTGGTGGCTACACCTTC.

V gene TRBV5-8 combines with J gene TRBJ2-2; 12 nucleotides align to TRBD2. The trim removed 4 bases at V and 4 bases at J, leaving 14 bases unmatched. This CDR3 region has 19 residues. Germline CDR1 SGHTS, CDR2 YDEGEE. The CDR3 nucleotides read TGTGCCAGCAGCCCAACCCCCGGGACTAGCGGGTCCTTCACCGGGGAGCTGTTTTTT. This sequence encodes CASSPTPGTSGSFTGELFF.

The chain couples TRBV7-8 to TRBJ2-7, with unresolved D. V was shortened by 1 base and J by 6 bases, with 7 bases between the two germline ends. Germline V lookup: CDR1 SGHVS, CDR2 FQNEAQ. The CDR3 extends over 12 amino acids. CDR3 loop: CASSLVAGEQYF. The CDR3 nucleotides are TGTGCCAGCAGCTTAGTAGCAGGCGAGCAGTACTTC.

This chain uses TRBV4-2 with TRBJ2-1, with 11 bases lining up with TRBD2. Germline lookup yields CDR1 LGHNA and CDR2 YNFKEQ. The CDR3 spans 18 residues. V was clipped by 3 bases and J by 0 bases; unmatched bases: 7. CDR3 nucleotide sequence: TGTGCCAGCAGCCAGCCACTAGCGGGGGCTATCTCCTACAATGAGCAGTTCTTC. The encoded protein is CASSQPLAGAISYNEQFF.

The CDR3 DNA follows: TGTGCCAGCAGCGTGACTGGCGAGCAGTTCTTC. It encodes CASSVTGEQFF. The chain carries TRBV5-6 and TRBJ2-1, with unresolved D. V lost 4 bases and J 10 bases, leaving 9 bases between the germline ends. The CDR3 covers 11 residues. Looked up from germline, CDR1 is SGHDT and CDR2 is YYEEEE.

The rearrangement joins TRBV2 to TRBJ2-7; tentatively, D is TRBD1 (5 bases). Trimming shortened V by 7 bases and J by 2 bases, and 12 bases separated the two germline ends. The germline V gene encodes CDR1 SNHLY and CDR2 FYNNEI. This CDR3 has 13 residues. Written as DNA, the CDR3 is TGTGCCAGCAATAAGGACATAGCCTACGAGCAGTACTTC. This sequence encodes CASNKDIAYEQYF.

The chain recombines TRBV4-1 with TRBJ2-5; D unclear. The CDR3 is 13 amino acids. Per germline, CDR1 MGHRA and CDR2 YSYEKL. The V end lost 4 bases, the J end lost 5 bases, and 11 bases lay between the germline ends. CDR3 DNA sequence: TGCGCCAGCAGCCGAGTTCATGTGGAGACCCAGTACTTC. This translates into CASSRVHVETQYF.